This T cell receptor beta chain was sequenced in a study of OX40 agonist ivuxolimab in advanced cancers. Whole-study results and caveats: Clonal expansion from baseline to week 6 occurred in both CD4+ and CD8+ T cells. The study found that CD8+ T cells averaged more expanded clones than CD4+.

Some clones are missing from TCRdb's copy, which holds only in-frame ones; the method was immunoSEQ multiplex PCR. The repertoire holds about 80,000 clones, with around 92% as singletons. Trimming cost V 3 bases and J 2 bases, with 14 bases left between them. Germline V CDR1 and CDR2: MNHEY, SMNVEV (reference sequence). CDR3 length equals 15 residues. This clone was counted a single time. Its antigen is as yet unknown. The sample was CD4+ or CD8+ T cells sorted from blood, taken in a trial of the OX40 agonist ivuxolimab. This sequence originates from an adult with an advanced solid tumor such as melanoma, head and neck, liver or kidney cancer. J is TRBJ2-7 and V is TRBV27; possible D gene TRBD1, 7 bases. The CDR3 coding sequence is TGTGCCAGCAGTTTTTCAGGGGGGCTAGCCTACGAGCAGTACTTC. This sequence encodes CASSFSGGLAYEQYF.